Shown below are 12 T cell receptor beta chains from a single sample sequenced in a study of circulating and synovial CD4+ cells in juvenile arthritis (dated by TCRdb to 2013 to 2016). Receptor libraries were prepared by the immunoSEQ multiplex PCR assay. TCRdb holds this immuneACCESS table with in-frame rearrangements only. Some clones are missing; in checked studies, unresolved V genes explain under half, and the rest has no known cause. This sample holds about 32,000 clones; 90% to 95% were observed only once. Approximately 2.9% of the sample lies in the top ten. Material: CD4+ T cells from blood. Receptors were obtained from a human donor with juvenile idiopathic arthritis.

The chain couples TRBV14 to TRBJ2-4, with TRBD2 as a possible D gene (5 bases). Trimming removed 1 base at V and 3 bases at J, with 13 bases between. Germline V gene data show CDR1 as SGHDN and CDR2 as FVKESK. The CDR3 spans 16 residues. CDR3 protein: CASSQARGMGKNIQYF. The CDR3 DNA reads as TGTGCCAGCAGCCAAGCTAGAGGGATGGGCAAAAACATTCAGTACTTC. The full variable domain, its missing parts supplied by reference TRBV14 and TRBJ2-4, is EAGVTQFPSHSVIEKGQTVTLRCDPISGHDNLYWYRRVMGKEIKFLLHFVKESKQDESGMPNNRFLAERTGGTYSTLKVQPAELEDSGVYFCASSQARGMGKNIQYFGAGTRLSVL.

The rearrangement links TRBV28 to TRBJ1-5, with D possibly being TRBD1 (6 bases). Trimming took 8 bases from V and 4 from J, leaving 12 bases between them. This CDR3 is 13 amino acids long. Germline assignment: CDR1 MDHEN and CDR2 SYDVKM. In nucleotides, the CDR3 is TGTGCCAGCTCGGGACAAATAAATCAGCCCCAGCATTTT. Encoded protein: CASSGQINQPQHF.

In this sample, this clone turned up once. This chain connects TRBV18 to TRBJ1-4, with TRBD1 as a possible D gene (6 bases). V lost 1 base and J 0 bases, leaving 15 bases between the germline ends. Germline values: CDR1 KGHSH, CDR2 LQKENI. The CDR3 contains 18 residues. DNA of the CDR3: TGTGCCAGCTCACCACGGTCAGGGGCCCTCGCAACTAATGAAAAACTGTTTTTT. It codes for CASSPRSGALATNEKLFF.

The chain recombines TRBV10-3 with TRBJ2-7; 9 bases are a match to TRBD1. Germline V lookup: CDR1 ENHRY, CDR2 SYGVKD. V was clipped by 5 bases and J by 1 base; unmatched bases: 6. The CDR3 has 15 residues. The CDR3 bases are TGTGCCATCAGTCAATCCGGGACAGGGTCCTACGAGCAGTACTTC. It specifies CAISQSGTGSYEQYF.

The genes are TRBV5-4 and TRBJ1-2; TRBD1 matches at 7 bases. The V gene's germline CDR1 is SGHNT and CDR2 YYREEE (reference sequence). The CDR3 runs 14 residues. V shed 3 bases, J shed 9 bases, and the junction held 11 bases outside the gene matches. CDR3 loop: CASSWGQSPISYTF. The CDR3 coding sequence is TGTGCCAGCAGCTGGGGACAGTCCCCCATAAGCTACACCTTC.

The DNA of the CDR3 is TGTGCCAGCAGTGCCCCTACAGGGAAGGGCCCGGCGGAGCTGTTTTTT. This sequence encodes CASSAPTGKGPAELFF. The chain has TRBV25-1 and TRBJ2-2, with D possibly being TRBD1 (6 bases). The CDR3 is 16 amino acids. The V and J ends lost 4 bases and 10 bases respectively, with 22 bases between them. From germline, CDR1 is MGHDK and CDR2 SYGVNS. The complete variable domain, with remaining parts taken from reference TRBV25-1 and TRBJ2-2, reads EADIYQTPRYLVIGTGKKITLECSQTMGHDKMYWYQQDPGMELHLIHYSYGVNSTEKGDLSSESTVSRIRTEHFPLTLESARPSHTSQYLCASSAPTGKGPAELFFGEGSRLTVL.

CDR3 region: CSASGGRQETQYF. In DNA form, the CDR3 reads TGCAGCGCCTCCGGGGGGCGCCAAGAGACCCAGTACTTC. The V call is TRBV29-1, the J call TRBJ2-5, with a possible D match to TRBD2 (7 bases). The V end lost 7 bases, the J end lost 1 base, and 13 bases lay between the germline ends. This CDR3 is built from 13 residues. Germline V gene data show CDR1 as SQVTM and CDR2 as ANQGSEA.

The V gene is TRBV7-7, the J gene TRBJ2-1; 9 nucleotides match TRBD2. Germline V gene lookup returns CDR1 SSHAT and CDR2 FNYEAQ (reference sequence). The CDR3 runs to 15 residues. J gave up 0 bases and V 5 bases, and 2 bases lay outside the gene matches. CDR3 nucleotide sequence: TGTGCCAGCAGCCGTAGCGGGAGCTCCTACAATGAGCAGTTCTTC. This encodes CASSRSGSSYNEQFF.

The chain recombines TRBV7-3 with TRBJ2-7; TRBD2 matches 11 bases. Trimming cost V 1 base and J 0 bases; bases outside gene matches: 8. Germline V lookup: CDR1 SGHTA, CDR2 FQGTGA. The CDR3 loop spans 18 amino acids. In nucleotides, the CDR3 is TGTGCCAGCAGCTTAAGGGCCTCAACTAGCGGGAGCTCCTACGAGCAGTACTTC. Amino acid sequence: CASSLRASTSGSSYEQYF.

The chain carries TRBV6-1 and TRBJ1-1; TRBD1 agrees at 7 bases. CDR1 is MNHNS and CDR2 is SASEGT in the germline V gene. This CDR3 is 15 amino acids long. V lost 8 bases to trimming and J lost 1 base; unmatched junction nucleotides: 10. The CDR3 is CASGSRGLGNTEAFF. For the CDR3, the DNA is TGTGCCAGCGGTTCCAGGGGGTTGGGGAACACTGAAGCTTTCTTT.

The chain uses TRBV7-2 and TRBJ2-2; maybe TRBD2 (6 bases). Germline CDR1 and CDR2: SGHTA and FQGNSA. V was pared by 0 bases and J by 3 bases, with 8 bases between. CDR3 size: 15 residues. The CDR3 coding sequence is TGTGCCAGCAGCTTAGCGGCTAGCGACACCGGGGAGCTGTTTTTT. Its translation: CASSLAASDTGELFF.

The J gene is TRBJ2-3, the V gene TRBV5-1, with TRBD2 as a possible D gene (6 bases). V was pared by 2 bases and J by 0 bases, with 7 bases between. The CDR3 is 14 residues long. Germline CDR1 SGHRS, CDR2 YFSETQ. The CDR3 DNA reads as TGCGCCAGCAGCTTTAGCGGTAGCACAGATACGCAGTATTTT. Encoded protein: CASSFSGSTDTQYF.